This T cell receptor (beta chain) emerged from a study of high-grade serous ovarian cancer treatment subgroups. Study summary: Each sample yielded on average roughly 7,000 unique TCR beta rearrangements from some 14,000 reads. Study results and caveats: Same-patient tumor repertoires overlapped at about 0.11 to 0.8; different patients barely overlapped. TCR relatedness rose with neoantigen level and trended with mutation load.

On this clone: The antigen remains unidentified.

Deletions cut 4 bases from V and 4 bases from J, with 21 bases between. CDR3 length: 17 amino acids. The germline V gene encodes CDR1 MGHRA and CDR2 YSYEKL. Tumor samples were obtained before definitive surgery or chemotherapy. Measured with immunoSEQ multiplex PCR; TCRdb has only the in-frame clones, and not every one. The sample consists of about 10,000 clones, around 68% of them appearing once. The chain has TRBV4-1 and TRBJ2-3, with D possibly TRBD1 on 5 matching bases. The clonotype comes from a human donor with high-grade serous ovarian cancer. Sequencing used tumor tissue. CDR3 DNA: TGCGCCAGCAGCCGAGTGTGGCCAAATCAGGGTGCAGATACGCAGTATTTT. Translation: CASSRVWPNQGADTQYF.